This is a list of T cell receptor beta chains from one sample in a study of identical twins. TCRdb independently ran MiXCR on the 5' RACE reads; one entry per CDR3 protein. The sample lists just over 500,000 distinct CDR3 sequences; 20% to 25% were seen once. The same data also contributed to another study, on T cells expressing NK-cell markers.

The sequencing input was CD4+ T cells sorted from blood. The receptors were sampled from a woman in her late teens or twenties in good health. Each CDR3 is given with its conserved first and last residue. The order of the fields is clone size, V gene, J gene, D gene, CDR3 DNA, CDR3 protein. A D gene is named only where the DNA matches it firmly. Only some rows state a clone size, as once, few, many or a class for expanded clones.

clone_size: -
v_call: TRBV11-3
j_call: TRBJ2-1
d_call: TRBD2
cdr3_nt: TGTGCCAGCAGCATCCGGGGGGGCGGGAATGAGCAGTTCTTC
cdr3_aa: CASSIRGGGNEQFF

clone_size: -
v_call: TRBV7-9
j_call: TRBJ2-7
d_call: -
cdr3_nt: TGTGCCAGCAGCTTAGCGCGGTCGGGGTCGAGCGAGCAGTACTTC
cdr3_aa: CASSLARSGSSEQYF

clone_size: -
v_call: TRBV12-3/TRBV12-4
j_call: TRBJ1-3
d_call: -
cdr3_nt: TGTGCCAGCAGTTTTAACAGGGTAATTTCTGGAAACACCATATATTTT
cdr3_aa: CASSFNRVISGNTIYF

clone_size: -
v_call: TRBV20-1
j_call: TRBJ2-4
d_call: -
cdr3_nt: TGCAGTGCTAGTGGGCTGGTTAACCACATTCAGTACTTC
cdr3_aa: CSASGLVNHIQYF

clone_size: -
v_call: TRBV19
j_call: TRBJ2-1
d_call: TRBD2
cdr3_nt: TGTGCCAGTAGTATAGCAGGACTAGTACATGAGCAGTTCTTC
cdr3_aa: CASSIAGLVHEQFF

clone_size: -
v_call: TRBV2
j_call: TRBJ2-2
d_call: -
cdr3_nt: TGTGCCAGCATCGGGGGCTCGAACACCGGGGAGCTGTTTTTT
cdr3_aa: CASIGGSNTGELFF

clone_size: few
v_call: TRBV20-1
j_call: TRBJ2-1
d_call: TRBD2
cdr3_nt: TGCAGTGCTCAGAGGCTCGCGGGGGGCATCAATGAGCAGTTCTTC
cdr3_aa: CSAQRLAGGINEQFF

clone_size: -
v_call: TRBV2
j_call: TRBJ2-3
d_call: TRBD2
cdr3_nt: TGTGCCAGCAGTGAAGGGCGGGGGACCACAGATACGCAGTATTTT
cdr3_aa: CASSEGRGTTDTQYF

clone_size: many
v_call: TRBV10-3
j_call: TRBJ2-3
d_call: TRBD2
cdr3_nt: TGTGCCCATGGGGGGGGAGGCACAGATACGCAGTATTTT
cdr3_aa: CAHGGGGTDTQYF

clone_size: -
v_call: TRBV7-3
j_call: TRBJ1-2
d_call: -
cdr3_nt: TGTGCCAGCAGCTCGGATACTGAGAATGGCTACACCTTC
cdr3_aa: CASSSDTENGYTF

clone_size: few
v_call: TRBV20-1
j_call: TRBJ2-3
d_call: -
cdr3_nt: TGCAGTGCTAGATGGGCAGTCCCAAGCACAGATACGCAGTATTTT
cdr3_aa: CSARWAVPSTDTQYF

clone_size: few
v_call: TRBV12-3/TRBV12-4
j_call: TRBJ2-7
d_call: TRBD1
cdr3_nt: TGTGCCAGCAGTTGGTCACCGGGACAGGGCCTCTACGAGCAGTACTTC
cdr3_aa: CASSWSPGQGLYEQYF

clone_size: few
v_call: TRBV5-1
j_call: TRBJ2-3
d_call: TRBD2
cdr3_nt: TGCGCCAGCAGCTCCGGACTAGCTCTTGTAGATACGCAGTATTTT
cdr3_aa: CASSSGLALVDTQYF

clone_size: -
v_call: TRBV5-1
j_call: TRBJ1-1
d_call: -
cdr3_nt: TGCGCCAGCAGCTTGGCCTTCGTCGGAAACATGAACACTGAAGCTTTCTTT
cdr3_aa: CASSLAFVGNMNTEAFF

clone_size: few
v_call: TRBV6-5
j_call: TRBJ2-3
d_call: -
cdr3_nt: TGTGCCAGCAGTTACGCCCTTTCAGGAGGGGGAGCGGGCACAGATACGCAGTATTTT
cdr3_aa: CASSYALSGGGAGTDTQYF

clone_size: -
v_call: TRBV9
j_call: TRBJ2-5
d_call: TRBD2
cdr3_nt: TGTGCCAGCGGAAAAACTAGCGCCCAAGAGACCCAGTACTTC
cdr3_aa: CASGKTSAQETQYF

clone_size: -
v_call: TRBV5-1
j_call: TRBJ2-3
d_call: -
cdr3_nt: TGCGCCAGCAGTAATGGGATCGGAGGGGATACGCAGTATTTT
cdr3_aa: CASSNGIGGDTQYF

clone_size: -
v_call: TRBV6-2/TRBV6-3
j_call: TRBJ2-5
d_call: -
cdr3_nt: TGTGCCAGCAGTTATCGGCGGCAAGAGACCCAGTACTTC
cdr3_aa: CASSYRRQETQYF

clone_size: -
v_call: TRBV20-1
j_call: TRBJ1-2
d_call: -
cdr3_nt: TGCAGTGCTAGTAGCACCTATGGCTACACCTTC
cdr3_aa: CSASSTYGYTF

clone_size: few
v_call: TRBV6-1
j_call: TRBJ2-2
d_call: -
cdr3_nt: TGTGCCAGCAGTCGGACTTCCCCTCCTCCCGGGGAGCTGTTTTTT
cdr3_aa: CASSRTSPPPGELFF

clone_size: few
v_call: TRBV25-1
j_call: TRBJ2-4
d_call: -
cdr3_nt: TGTGCCAGCAGCGCTCAGGGAAACATTCAGTACTTC
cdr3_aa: CASSAQGNIQYF

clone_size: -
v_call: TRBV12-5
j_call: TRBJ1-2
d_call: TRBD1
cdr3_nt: TGTGCTAGTGCCATACAGGGGTACTATGGCTACACCTTC
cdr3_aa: CASAIQGYYGYTF

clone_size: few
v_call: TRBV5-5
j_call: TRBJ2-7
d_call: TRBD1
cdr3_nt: TGTGCCAGCAGACGCGGACAGGGTATGGGCTCCTACGAGCAGTACTTC
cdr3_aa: CASRRGQGMGSYEQYF

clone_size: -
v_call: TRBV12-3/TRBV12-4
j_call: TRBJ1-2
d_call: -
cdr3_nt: TGTGCCAGCGCGGCTCAGAGGTATGGCTACACCTTC
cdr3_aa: CASAAQRYGYTF

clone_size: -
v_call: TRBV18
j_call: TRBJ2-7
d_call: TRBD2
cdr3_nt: TGTGCCAGCTCACGTATCCATGCGGGGGAAGCCGAGCAGTACTTC
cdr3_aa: CASSRIHAGEAEQYF

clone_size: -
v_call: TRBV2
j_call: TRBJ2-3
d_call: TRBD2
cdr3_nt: TGTGCCACCGTCCGGGACTACACAGATACGCAGTATTTT
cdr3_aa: CATVRDYTDTQYF

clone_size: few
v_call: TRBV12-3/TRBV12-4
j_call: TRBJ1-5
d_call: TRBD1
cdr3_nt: TGTGCCAGCAGGGTAGACAGGGGCCATCAGCCCCAGCATTTT
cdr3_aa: CASRVDRGHQPQHF

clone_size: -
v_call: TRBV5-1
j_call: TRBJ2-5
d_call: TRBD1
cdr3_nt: TGCGCCAGCAGCTTCTTGGGACAGGCTTCAGAGACCCAGTACTTC
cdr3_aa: CASSFLGQASETQYF

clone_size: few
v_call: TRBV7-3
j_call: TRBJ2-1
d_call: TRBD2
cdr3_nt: TGTGCCAGCAGCTTACGGTCCGGGACTAAGCAGTTCTTC
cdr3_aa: CASSLRSGTKQFF

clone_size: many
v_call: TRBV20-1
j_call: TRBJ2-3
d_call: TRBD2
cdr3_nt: TGCAGTGCGGCCATTCTCAGCGGGAGTTCAGATACGCAGTATTTT
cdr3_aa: CSAAILSGSSDTQYF

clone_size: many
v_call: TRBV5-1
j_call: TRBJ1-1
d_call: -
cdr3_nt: TGCGCCAGCAGCCAAGAACTGAGAATGAACACTGAAGCTTTCTTT
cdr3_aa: CASSQELRMNTEAFF

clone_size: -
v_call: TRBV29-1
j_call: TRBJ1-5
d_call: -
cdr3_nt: TGCAGCGTTGCGGACAATAGCAATCAGCCCCAGCATTTT
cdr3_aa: CSVADNSNQPQHF

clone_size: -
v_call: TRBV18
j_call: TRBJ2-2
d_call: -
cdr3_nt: TGTGCCAGCTCACCACGTAGTCAGACCGGGGAGCTGTTTTTT
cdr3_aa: CASSPRSQTGELFF

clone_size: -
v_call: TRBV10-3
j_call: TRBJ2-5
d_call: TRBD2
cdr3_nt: TGTGCCATCAGTGATCCACAGCGGGGCCAAGAGACCCAGTACTTC
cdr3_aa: CAISDPQRGQETQYF

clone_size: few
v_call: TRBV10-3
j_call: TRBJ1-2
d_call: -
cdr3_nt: TGTGCCATCAGTGACGACAGCTACTATGGCTACACCTTC
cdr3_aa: CAISDDSYYGYTF

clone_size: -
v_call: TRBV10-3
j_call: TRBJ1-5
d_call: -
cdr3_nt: TGTGCCACCCAATCGAAGAGTAGCAATCAGCCCCAGCATTTT
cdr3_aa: CATQSKSSNQPQHF

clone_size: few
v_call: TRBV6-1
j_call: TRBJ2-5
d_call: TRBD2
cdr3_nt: TGTGCCAGCAGCGACACTAGCGGGGCCCCCGAGACCCAGTACTTC
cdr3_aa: CASSDTSGAPETQYF

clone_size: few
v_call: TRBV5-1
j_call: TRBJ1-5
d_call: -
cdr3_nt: TGCGCCAGCAGCTTGTTGGACTGGCGTCAGCCCCAGCATTTT
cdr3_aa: CASSLLDWRQPQHF

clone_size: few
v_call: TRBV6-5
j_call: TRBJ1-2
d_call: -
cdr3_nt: TGTGCCAGCAGTTACTCGGCTGAGTCAGGCTACACCTTC
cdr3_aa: CASSYSAESGYTF

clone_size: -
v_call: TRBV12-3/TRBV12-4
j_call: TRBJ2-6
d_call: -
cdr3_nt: TGTGCCAGCAGACCAGGTGGGGCCAACGTCCTGACTTTC
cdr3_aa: CASRPGGANVLTF

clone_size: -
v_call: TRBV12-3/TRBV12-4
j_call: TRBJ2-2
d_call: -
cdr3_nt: TGTGCCAGCAGTTTACTAGGCAGGGACACCGGGGAGCTGTTTTTT
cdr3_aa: CASSLLGRDTGELFF

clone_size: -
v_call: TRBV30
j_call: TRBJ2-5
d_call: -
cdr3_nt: TGTGCCTGGAGTGTAAAAAGTTTTACCGAGACCCAGTACTTC
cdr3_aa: CAWSVKSFTETQYF

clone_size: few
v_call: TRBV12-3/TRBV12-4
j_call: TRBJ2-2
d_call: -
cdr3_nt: TGTGCCAGCAAAAACACTATCACCGGGGAGCTGTTTTTT
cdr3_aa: CASKNTITGELFF

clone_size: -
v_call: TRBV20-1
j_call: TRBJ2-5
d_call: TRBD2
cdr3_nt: TGCAGTGCTAGAGCAGCGGGGGGGACCTTCCAAGAGACCCAGTACTTC
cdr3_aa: CSARAAGGTFQETQYF

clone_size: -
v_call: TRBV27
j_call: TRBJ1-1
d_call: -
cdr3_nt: TGTGCCAGCAGTGGCCTAGGGGGGCAGAACACTGAAGCTTTCTTT
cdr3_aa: CASSGLGGQNTEAFF

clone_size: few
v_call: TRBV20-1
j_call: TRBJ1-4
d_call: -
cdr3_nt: TGCAGTGCTAGAGATATCTACAGGGCAACAACTAATGAAAAACTGTTTTTT
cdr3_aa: CSARDIYRATTNEKLFF

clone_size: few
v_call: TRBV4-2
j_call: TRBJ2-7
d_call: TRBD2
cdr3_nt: TGTGCCAGCAGCCAGGTAGCGGGAGAGGACGAGCAGTACTTC
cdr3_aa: CASSQVAGEDEQYF

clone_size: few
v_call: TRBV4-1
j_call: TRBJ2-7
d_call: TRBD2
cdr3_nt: TGCGCCAGCCGGCTCCTAGCGGGGGGTCCCTACGAGCAGTACTTC
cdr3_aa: CASRLLAGGPYEQYF

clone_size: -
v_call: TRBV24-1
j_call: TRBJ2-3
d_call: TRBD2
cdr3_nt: TGTGCCACCCTCCTAGCGGGGCGAACAGATACGCAGTATTTT
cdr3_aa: CATLLAGRTDTQYF